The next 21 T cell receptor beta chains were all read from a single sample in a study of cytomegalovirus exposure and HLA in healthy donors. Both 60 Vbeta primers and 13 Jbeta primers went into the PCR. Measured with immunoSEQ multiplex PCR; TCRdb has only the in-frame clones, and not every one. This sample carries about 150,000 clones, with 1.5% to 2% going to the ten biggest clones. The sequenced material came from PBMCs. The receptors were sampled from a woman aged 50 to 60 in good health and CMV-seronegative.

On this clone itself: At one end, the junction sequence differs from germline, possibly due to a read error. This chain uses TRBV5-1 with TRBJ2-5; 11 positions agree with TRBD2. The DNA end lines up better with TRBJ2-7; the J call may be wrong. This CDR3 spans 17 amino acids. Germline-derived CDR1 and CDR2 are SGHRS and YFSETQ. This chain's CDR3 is CASRLDSLAGGGYEQYF. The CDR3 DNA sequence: TGCGCCAGCAGATTGGACAGCCTAGCGGGAGGAGGCTACGAGCAGTACTTC.

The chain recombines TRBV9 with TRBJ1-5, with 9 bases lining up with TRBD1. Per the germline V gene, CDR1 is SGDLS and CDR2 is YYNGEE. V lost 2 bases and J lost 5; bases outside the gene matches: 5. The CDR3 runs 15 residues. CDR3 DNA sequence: TGTGCCAGCAGCGTTACTACAGGGGGCGATCAGCCCCAGCATTTT. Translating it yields CASSVTTGGDQPQHF.

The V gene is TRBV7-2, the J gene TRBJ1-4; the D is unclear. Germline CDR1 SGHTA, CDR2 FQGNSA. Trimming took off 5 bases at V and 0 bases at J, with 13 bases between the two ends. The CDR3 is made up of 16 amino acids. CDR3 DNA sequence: TGTGCCAGCAGCCTGATTATGGGAGCAACTAATGAAAAACTGTTTTTT. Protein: CASSLIMGATNEKLFF.

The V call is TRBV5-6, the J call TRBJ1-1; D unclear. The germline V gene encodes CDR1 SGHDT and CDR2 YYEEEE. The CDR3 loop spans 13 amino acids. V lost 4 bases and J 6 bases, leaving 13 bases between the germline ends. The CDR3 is CASSDTRRAEAFF. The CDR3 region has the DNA TGTGCCAGCAGCGATACACGGAGAGCTGAAGCTTTCTTT.

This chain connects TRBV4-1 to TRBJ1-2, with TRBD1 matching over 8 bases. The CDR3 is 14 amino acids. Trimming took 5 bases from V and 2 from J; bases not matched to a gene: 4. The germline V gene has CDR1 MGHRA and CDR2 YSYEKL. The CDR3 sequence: CASSFGQGNYGYTF. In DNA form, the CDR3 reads TGCGCCAGCAGCTTCGGACAGGGCAACTATGGCTACACCTTC.

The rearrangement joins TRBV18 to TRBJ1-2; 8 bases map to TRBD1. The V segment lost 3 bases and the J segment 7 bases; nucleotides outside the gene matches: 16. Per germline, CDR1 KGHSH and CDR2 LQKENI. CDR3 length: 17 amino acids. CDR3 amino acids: CASSPKKGQALSSGYTF. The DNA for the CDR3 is TGTGCCAGCTCACCGAAAAAGGGACAGGCCCTATCCAGTGGCTACACCTTC. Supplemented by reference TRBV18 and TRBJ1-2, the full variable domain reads NAGVMQNPRHLVRRRGQEARLRCSPMKGHSHVYWYRQLPEEGLKFMVYLQKENIIDESGMPKERFSAEFPKEGPSILRIQQVVRGDSAAYFCASSPKKGQALSSGYTFGSGTRLTVV.

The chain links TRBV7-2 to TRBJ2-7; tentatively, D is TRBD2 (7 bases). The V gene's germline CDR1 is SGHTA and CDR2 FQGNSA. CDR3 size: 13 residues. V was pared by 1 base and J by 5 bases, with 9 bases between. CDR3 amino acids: CASSLVGGDEQYF. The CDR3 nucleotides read TGTGCCAGCAGCTTAGTAGGGGGGGACGAGCAGTACTTC. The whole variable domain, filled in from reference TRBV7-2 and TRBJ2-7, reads GAGVSQSPSNKVTEKGKDVELRCDPISGHTALYWYRQSLGQGLEFLIYFQGNSAPDKSGLPSDRFSAERTGGSVSTLTIQRTQQEDSAVYLCASSLVGGDEQYFGPGTRLTVT.

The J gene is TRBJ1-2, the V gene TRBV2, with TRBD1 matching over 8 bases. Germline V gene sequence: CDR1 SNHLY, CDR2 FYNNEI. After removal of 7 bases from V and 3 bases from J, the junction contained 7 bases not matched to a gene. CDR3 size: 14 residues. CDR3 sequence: CASTPGQGDYGYTF. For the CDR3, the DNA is TGTGCCAGCACCCCAGGACAGGGTGACTATGGCTACACCTTC. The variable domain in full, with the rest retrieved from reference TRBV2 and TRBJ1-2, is EPEVTQTPSHQVTQMGQEVILRCVPISNHLYFYWYRQILGQKVEFLVSFYNNEISEKSEIFDDQFSVERPDGSNFTLKIRSTKLEDSAMYFCASTPGQGDYGYTFGSGTRLTVV.

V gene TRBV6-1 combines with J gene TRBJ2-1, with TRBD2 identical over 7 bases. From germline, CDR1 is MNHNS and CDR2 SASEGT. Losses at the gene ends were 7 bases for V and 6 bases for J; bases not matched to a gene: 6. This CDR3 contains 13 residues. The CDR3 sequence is CASTRRESNEQFF. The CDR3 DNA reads TGTGCCAGCACCAGGCGGGAGTCCAATGAGCAGTTCTTC.

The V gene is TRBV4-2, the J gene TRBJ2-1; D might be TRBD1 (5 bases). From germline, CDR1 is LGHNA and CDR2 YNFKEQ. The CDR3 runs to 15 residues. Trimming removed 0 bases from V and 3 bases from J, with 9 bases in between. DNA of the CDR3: TGTGCCAGCAGCCAAGAAAGGCAGGGCTACAATGAGCAGTTCTTC. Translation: CASSQERQGYNEQFF.

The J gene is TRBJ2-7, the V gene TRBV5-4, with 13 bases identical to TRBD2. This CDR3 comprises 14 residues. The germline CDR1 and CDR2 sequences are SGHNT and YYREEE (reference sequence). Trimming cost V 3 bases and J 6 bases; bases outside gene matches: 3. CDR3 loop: CASSSRLAGGEQYF. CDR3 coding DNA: TGTGCCAGCAGCTCGAGACTAGCGGGAGGCGAGCAGTACTTC.

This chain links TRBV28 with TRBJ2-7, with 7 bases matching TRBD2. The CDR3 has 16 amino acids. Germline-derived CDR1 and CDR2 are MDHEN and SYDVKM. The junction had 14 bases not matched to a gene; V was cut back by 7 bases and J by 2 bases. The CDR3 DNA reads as TGTGCCAGCAAGGGTAGGTGGGAGGGGCATACCTACGAGCAGTACTTC. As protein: CASKGRWEGHTYEQYF.

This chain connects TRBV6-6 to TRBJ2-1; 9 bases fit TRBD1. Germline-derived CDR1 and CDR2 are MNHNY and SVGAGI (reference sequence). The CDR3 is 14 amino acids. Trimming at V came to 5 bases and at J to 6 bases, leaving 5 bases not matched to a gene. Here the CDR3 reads CASSTLTGGNEQFF. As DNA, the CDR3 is TGTGCCAGCAGTACTTTGACAGGGGGCAATGAGCAGTTCTTC.

The CDR3, as DNA: TGTGCCAGTAGTCGGGGGATCTCACCCCTCCACTTT. Translation: CASSRGISPLHF. The chain is built from TRBV19 and TRBJ1-6; D might be TRBD1 (5 bases). V lost 5 bases, J lost 10 bases, and 9 bases lay in between. Looked up from germline, CDR1 is LNHDA and CDR2 is SQIVND (reference sequence). The length of the CDR3 is 12 residues.

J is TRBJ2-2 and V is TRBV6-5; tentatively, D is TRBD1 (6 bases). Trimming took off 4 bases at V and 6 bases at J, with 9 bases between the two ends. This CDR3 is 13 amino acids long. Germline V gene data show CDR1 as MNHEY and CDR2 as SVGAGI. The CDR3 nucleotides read TGTGCCAGCAGTTCACAGGGTTCCGGGGAGCTGTTTTTT. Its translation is CASSSQGSGELFF.

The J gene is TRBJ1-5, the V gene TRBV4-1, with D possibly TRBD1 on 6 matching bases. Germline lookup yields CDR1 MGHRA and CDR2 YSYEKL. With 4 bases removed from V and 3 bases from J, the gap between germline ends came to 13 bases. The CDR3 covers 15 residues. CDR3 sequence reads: CASSRTDRTNQPQHF. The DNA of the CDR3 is TGCGCCAGCAGCCGGACAGATCGAACCAATCAGCCCCAGCATTTT.

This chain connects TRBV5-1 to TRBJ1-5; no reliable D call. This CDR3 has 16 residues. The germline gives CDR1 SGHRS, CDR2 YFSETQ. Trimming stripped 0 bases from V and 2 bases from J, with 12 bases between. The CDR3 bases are TGCGCCAGCAGCTTGGTCGGGATTGGGGGCAATCAGCCCCAGCATTTT. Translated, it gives CASSLVGIGGNQPQHF. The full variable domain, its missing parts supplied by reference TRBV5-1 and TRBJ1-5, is KAGVTQTPRYLIKTRGQQVTLSCSPISGHRSVSWYQQTPGQGLQFLFEYFSETQRNKGNFPGRFSGRQFSNSRSEMNVSTLELGDSALYLCASSLVGIGGNQPQHFGDGTRLSIL.

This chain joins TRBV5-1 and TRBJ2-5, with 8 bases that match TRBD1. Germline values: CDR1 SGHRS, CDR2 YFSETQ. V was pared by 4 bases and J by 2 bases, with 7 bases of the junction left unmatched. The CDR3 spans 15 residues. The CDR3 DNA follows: TGCGCCAGCAGCCGGGCCCAGGGGGCTCAAGAGACCCAGTACTTC. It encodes CASSRAQGAQETQYF.

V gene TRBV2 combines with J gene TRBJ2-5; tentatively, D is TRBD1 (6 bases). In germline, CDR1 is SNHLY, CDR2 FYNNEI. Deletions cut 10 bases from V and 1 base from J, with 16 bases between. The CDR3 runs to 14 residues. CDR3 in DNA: TGTGCCAACCACAGGGACGGGGCCCAAGAGACCCAGTACTTC. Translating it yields CANHRDGAQETQYF. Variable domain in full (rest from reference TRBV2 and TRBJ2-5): EPEVTQTPSHQVTQMGQEVILRCVPISNHLYFYWYRQILGQKVEFLVSFYNNEISEKSEIFDDQFSVERPDGSNFTLKIRSTKLEDSAMYFCANHRDGAQETQYFGPGTRLLVL.

Here the CDR3 reads CASSFTGLASPYEQYF. In DNA form, the CDR3 reads TGTGCCAGCAGTTTCACCGGACTAGCCTCCCCCTACGAGCAGTACTTC. This chain joins TRBV9 and TRBJ2-7, with 8 bases lining up with TRBD2. The J segment lost 2 bases and the V segment lost 5 bases, leaving 12 bases of the junction unmatched. Per the germline V gene, CDR1 is SGDLS and CDR2 is YYNGEE. The CDR3 is made up of 16 amino acids.

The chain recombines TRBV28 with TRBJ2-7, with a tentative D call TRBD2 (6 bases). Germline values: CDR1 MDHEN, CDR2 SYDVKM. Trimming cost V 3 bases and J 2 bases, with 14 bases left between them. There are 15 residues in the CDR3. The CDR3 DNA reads TGTGCCAGCAGTTTGGCCAGCGGGTTTACCTACGAGCAGTACTTC. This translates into CASSLASGFTYEQYF.